Presented here are 19 T cell receptor beta chains from one specimen sequenced in a study of T-cell memory formation after mild COVID-19. TCRdb processed the 5' RACE reads anew with MiXCR; each CDR3 protein has one entry. The table shows 300,000 to 350,000 distinct CDR3 sequences, with roughly an eighth occurring only once. The sequenced sample consisted of PBMCs or a T cell subset sorted from them (not recorded which). The receptor source for this set is a man aged 18 to 35 who had mild COVID-19 (a few samples of this study predate the infection). Cell type and time point are not known.

The V gene is TRBV7-9, the J gene TRBJ2-2, with TRBD1 matching 8 bases. Germline V gene sequence: CDR1 SEHNR, CDR2 FQNEAQ (reference sequence). The V segment lost 5 bases and the J segment 1 base; nucleotides outside the gene matches: 6. The CDR3 has 16 residues. CDR3 DNA: TGTGCCAGCAGCCGACTAGGGACAGGGAACACCGGGGAGCTGTTTTTT. It encodes CASSRLGTGNTGELFF. The variable domain in full, with the rest retrieved from reference TRBV7-9 and TRBJ2-2, is DTGVSQNPRHKITKRGQNVTFRCDPISEHNRLYWYRQTLGQGPEFLTYFQNEAQLEKSRLLSDRFSAERPKGSFSTLEIQRTEQGDSAMYLCASSRLGTGNTGELFFGEGSRLTVL.

In this sample, this clonotype turned up many times. This rearrangement joins TRBV7-2 to TRBJ2-3; possibly TRBD2 for D (5 bases). The V gene lost 5 bases and the J gene lost 4 bases, with 13 bases spanning the gap. The CDR3 has 14 residues. From germline, CDR1 is SGHTA and CDR2 FQGNSA. The CDR3 region is CASSSRTGSDTQYF. The CDR3 nucleotides read TGTGCCAGCAGCAGCCGGACTGGTTCAGATACGCAGTATTTT. Drawing the rest from reference TRBV7-2 and TRBJ2-3, the complete variable domain is GAGVSQSPSNKVTEKGKDVELRCDPISGHTALYWYRQSLGQGLEFLIYFQGNSAPDKSGLPSDRFSAERTGGSVSTLTIQRTQQEDSAVYLCASSSRTGSDTQYFGPGTRLTVL.

V and J are TRBV6-2 or TRBV6-3 and TRBJ2-1, with 9 bases aligning to TRBD2. The CDR3 runs 17 residues. Per the germline V gene, CDR1 is MNHEY and CDR2 is SVGEGT. V lost 6 bases and J lost 10; bases outside the gene matches: 19. This chain's CDR3 is CASSPRSAGGLNLEQFF. CDR3 coding DNA: TGTGCCAGCAGCCCCCGTAGCGCGGGGGGGCTAAATCTCGAGCAGTTCTTC.

V gene TRBV7-9 combines with J gene TRBJ1-1; D is perhaps TRBD1 (6 bases). V shed 3 bases and J shed 11 bases, with 16 bases lying between them. This CDR3 has 13 amino acids. CDR1 SEHNR and CDR2 FQNEAQ come from the germline V gene (reference sequence). The CDR3 reads CASSFVGGADAFF. In DNA, the CDR3 is TGTGCCAGCAGCTTCGTGGGGGGCGCGGATGCTTTCTTT.

The rearrangement links TRBV7-2 to TRBJ2-5, with 9 bases lining up with TRBD2. The germline V gene has CDR1 SGHTA and CDR2 FQGNSA. This CDR3 comprises 15 residues. V lost 3 bases to trimming and J lost 4 bases; unmatched junction nucleotides: 6. CDR3 region: CASSLRLAAPETQYF. In DNA form, the CDR3 reads TGTGCCAGCAGCTTGAGACTAGCGGCTCCAGAGACCCAGTACTTC.

This clonotype was seen repeatedly, ten times or more. The V call is TRBV28, the J call TRBJ2-4; no clear D. The CDR3 sequence is 16 residues long. Trimming stripped 3 bases from V and 0 bases from J, with 12 bases between. The germline V gene encodes CDR1 MDHEN and CDR2 SYDVKM. CDR3 in DNA: TGTGCCAGCAGTTTCTCGGGCTCTAAAGCCAAAAACATTCAGTACTTC. Protein sequence: CASSFSGSKAKNIQYF.

Of note for this clonotype: A much larger clone lies one base from this, so it may be a read error. The chain recombines TRBV5-1 with TRBJ2-1; TRBD2 matches 10 bases. This CDR3 has 15 amino acids. Germline V lookup: CDR1 SGHRS, CDR2 YFSETQ. The V gene end was trimmed by 4 bases and the J gene end by 9 bases; junction bases not matched to a gene: 10. The CDR3, as DNA: TGCGCCAGCAGCGAAGCGGGGGGGCAGATGGGTGAGCAGTTCTTC. Its protein product is CASSEAGGQMGEQFF.

The rearrangement links TRBV4-1 to TRBJ2-5; the match to TRBD1 covers 8 bases. Germline V CDR1 and CDR2: MGHRA, YSYEKL. The CDR3 spans 17 residues. V trimming: 1 base; J trimming: 3 bases; junction bases outside the gene matches: 10. The CDR3 reads CASSQGERTGREETQYF. CDR3 coding DNA: TGCGCCAGCAGCCAAGGGGAAAGGACAGGGCGAGAAGAGACCCAGTACTTC.

There are a few counts of this clonotype. The chain links TRBV2 to TRBJ1-6, with a weak D call TRBD1 (5 bases). V was pared by 7 bases and J by 0 bases, with 16 bases between. Germline values: CDR1 SNHLY, CDR2 FYNNEI. This CDR3 is built from 17 residues. The DNA of the CDR3 is TGTGCCAGCACGTCGGGGGTTCCGAGCTCCTATAATTCACCCCTCCACTTT. The encoded protein is CASTSGVPSSYNSPLHF.

This clonotype has at least ten counts. This chain connects TRBV4-3 to TRBJ2-7; tentative D call: TRBD2 (5 bases). This CDR3 comprises 12 residues. The germline V gene has CDR1 LGHNA and CDR2 YSLEER. V was pared by 3 bases and J by 6 bases, with 9 bases between. DNA of the CDR3: TGCGCCAGCAGCCAGCCAGAGGGCGAGCAGTACGTC. It translates to CASSQPEGEQYV.

This clonotype has more than one count but fewer than ten. CDR3 protein: CASTNRGTSGGYTF. The CDR3 bases are TGTGCCAGCACCAATCGGGGGACAAGCGGAGGCTACACCTTC. This chain connects TRBV6-2 or TRBV6-3 to TRBJ1-2; D may be TRBD1 (6 bases). The CDR3 length is 14 residues. The V gene lost 7 bases and the J gene lost 8 bases, with 20 bases spanning the gap. In germline, CDR1 is MNHEY, CDR2 SVGEGT.

This clonotype was picked up a small number of times. The rearrangement uses TRBV2 and TRBJ2-3; the match to TRBD2 covers 13 bases. The CDR3 spans 15 residues. Germline trimming cut 6 bases from V and 6 bases from J; bases unmatched to any gene: 6. CDR1 is SNHLY, CDR2 FYNNEI, per germline. The CDR3 bases are TGTGCCAGCAGACTAGCGGGGGGGCCTGGGGATACGCAGTATTTT. Its translation: CASRLAGGPGDTQYF.

This chain connects TRBV12-3 or TRBV12-4 to TRBJ2-1, with 7 bases matching TRBD1. The length of the CDR3 is 19 residues. The V segment lost 6 bases and the J segment 2 bases; nucleotides outside the gene matches: 19. The CDR3 spells CASRLDPAGGQGAYNEQFF. The CDR3, as DNA: TGTGCCAGCAGACTCGACCCCGCGGGCGGCCAGGGGGCCTACAATGAGCAGTTCTTC.

This clonotype showed up just a few times. The chain uses TRBV29-1 and TRBJ2-7; weak D call: TRBD2 (5 bases). Germline V gives CDR1 SQVTM, CDR2 ANQGSEA. The V end lost 4 bases, the J end lost 10 bases, and 20 bases lay between the germline ends. The CDR3 contains 13 residues. The CDR3 bases are TGCAGCGTTGCGAGCGGACGGCCAATCGATCAGTACTTC. The encoded protein is CSVASGRPIDQYF.

The chain couples TRBV7-2 to TRBJ2-5, with 8 bases identical to TRBD2. This CDR3 has 13 residues. J lost 7 bases, V lost 5 bases, and 6 bases had no gene match. Germline CDR1 and CDR2: SGHTA and FQGNSA. CDR3 DNA sequence: TGTGCCAGCAGCGCGGGGGCGGGGGGGACCCAGTACTTC. This translates into CASSAGAGGTQYF.

The chain's CDR3 is CAWTKGNRNQPQHF. CDR3 DNA: TGTGCCTGGACCAAGGGGAACCGGAATCAGCCCCAGCATTTT. The chain links TRBV30 to TRBJ1-5; maybe TRBD1 (5 bases). Trimming pared 4 bases from V and 4 bases from J, leaving 14 bases between. The CDR3 runs to 14 residues. Germline-derived CDR1 and CDR2 are GTSNPN and SVGIG (reference sequence).

The chain joins TRBV15 to TRBJ1-6; TRBD1 is a possible D gene (5 bases). This CDR3 region has 11 residues. Germline CDR1 LNHNV, CDR2 YYDKDF (reference sequence). V was clipped by 8 bases and J by 17 bases, with 16 bases between them. The CDR3 protein is CATSSSGRFHF. The CDR3 coding sequence is TGTGCCACCTCCTCCTCGGGACGCTTCCACTTT.

There are a few counts of this clonotype. V and J are TRBV7-9 and TRBJ2-1; D gene unclear. The V end was cut by 1 base, the J end by 10 bases, with 8 bases between. Germline loops: CDR1 SEHNR, CDR2 FQNEAQ (reference sequence). The CDR3 extends over 12 amino acids. The CDR3 DNA is TGTGCCAGCAGCTTAGTTGTGGCAGAGCAGTTCTTC. It codes for CASSLVVAEQFF.

This clonotype was picked up a small number of times. The chain couples TRBV7-9 to TRBJ2-5; D possibly uses TRBD1 or TRBD2 (5 bases each). V was trimmed by 5 bases and J by 5 bases, leaving 21 bases between them. The CDR3 spans 16 residues. Germline-derived CDR1 and CDR2 are SEHNR and FQNEAQ (reference sequence). CDR3 sequence (DNA): TGTGCCAGCAGCCTGGGGAGTGCTGGGGCAGGCGAGACCCAGTACTTC. This gives the protein CASSLGSAGAGETQYF. Full variable domain (rest looked up from reference TRBV7-9 and TRBJ2-5): DTGVSQNPRHKITKRGQNVTFRCDPISEHNRLYWYRQTLGQGPEFLTYFQNEAQLEKSRLLSDRFSAERPKGSFSTLEIQRTEQGDSAMYLCASSLGSAGAGETQYFGPGTRLLVL.